Only one count was recorded for the clone carrying this TCR beta chain. The antigen remains unidentified. These data belong to a study of OX40 agonist ivuxolimab in advanced cancers. Study context: The treatment was a fully human IgG2 OX40 agonist, ivuxolimab. Patient treatment consisted of intravenous ivuxolimab administration every 2 weeks at 0.01 to 10 mg/kg. Points from the study as a whole: There were also nonresponders showing low normalized T-cell clonal expansion.

A history of autoimmune disease or systemic immunosuppression excluded patients. Assay: immunoSEQ multiplex PCR; the TCRdb copy retains only in-frame clones and omits some. The data contain 8,500 to 13,000 clones, approximately 80% of them singletons. Here the sequenced sample was CD4+ or CD8+ T cells sorted from blood, taken in a trial of the OX40 agonist ivuxolimab. The sequence was collected from an adult with an advanced solid tumor such as melanoma, head and neck, liver or kidney cancer.

CDR3 residues: CASSLVGADFYEQYF. The CDR3 bases are TGTGCCAGCAGCTTAGTTGGGGCAGATTTCTACGAGCAGTACTTC. The genes are TRBV11-2 and TRBJ2-7; tentatively, D is TRBD1 (5 bases). V dropped 1 base and J dropped 3 bases, with 13 bases sitting between them. The germline gives CDR1 SGHAT, CDR2 FQNNGV. CDR3 size: 15 residues.